This is a list of T cell receptor beta chains from one sample in a study of a mutant IDH1 vaccine in newly diagnosed glioma. Antigens of these TCRs are unknown. Sequenced by immunoSEQ multiplex PCR; TCRdb stores in-frame clones only, minus some. Counted here are 60,000 to 65,000 clones, about 85% occurring once; the ten biggest clones make up roughly 4%. The specimen was PBMCs, collected from a glioma patient whose treatment included an IDH1 peptide vaccine. The receptors here all came from a man under 40 with glioma. Each CDR3 is given with its conserved first and last residue. A D gene is named only where the DNA matches it firmly. Expanded clones are given a class, and other clones once, few, many or no size at all.

V gene: TRBV27
J gene: TRBJ1-2
D gene: NA
clone size: NA
CDR3 DNA: TGTGCCAGCAGTTTACGAGGGGGGGGCTACACCTTC
CDR3 protein: CASSLRGGGYTF

V gene: TRBV19
J gene: TRBJ2-3
D gene: NA
clone size: NA
CDR3 DNA: TGTGCCAGTAGATCTACGGGGAGCACAGATACGCAGTATTTT
CDR3 protein: CASRSTGSTDTQYF

V gene: TRBV9
J gene: TRBJ1-4
D gene: TRBD1
clone size: NA
CDR3 DNA: TGTGCCAGCAGCGTAGGGACAGGGAGTCCTAATGAAAAACTGTTTTTT
CDR3 protein: CASSVGTGSPNEKLFF

V gene: TRBV9
J gene: TRBJ2-5
D gene: TRBD1
clone size: NA
CDR3 DNA: TGTGCCAGCAGCGCCGAGGGGGCTAGAGCGGAGACCCAGTACTTC
CDR3 protein: CASSAEGARAETQYF

V gene: TRBV18
J gene: TRBJ2-1
D gene: TRBD2
clone size: NA
CDR3 DNA: TGTGCCAGCTCACCAGGACTAGCGGATTCAGGGGAGCAGTTCTTC
CDR3 protein: CASSPGLADSGEQFF

V gene: TRBV29-1
J gene: TRBJ1-1
D gene: TRBD1
clone size: few
CDR3 DNA: TGCAGCGTCAGACAGGGTCGGGACACTGAAGCTTTCTTT
CDR3 protein: CSVRQGRDTEAFF

V gene: TRBV19
J gene: TRBJ2-1
D gene: NA
clone size: NA
CDR3 DNA: TGTGCCAGTAGTATAGATCTAGGCAGCCCGTGGGGCTACAATGAGCAGTTCTTC
CDR3 protein: CASSIDLGSPWGYNEQFF

V gene: TRBV6-1
J gene: TRBJ1-2
D gene: NA
clone size: once
CDR3 DNA: TGTGCCACCCTCCAGGGGCATGGCTACACCTTC
CDR3 protein: CATLQGHGYTF

V gene: TRBV19
J gene: TRBJ1-4
D gene: NA
clone size: few
CDR3 DNA: TGTGCCAGTATCGGAGTTAATGAAAAACTGTTTTTT
CDR3 protein: CASIGVNEKLFF

V gene: TRBV5-1
J gene: TRBJ2-4
D gene: NA
clone size: NA
CDR3 DNA: TGCGCCAGCAGCTTTAGTGTGGGGTCTGGAAACATTCAGTACTTC
CDR3 protein: CASSFSVGSGNIQYF

V gene: TRBV29-1
J gene: TRBJ2-1
D gene: NA
clone size: NA
CDR3 DNA: TGCAGCGTTAGCCTAGCGTCGAGACGCGACCCGAGCAATGAGCAGTTCTTC
CDR3 protein: CSVSLASRRDPSNEQFF

V gene: TRBV6-1
J gene: TRBJ2-1
D gene: TRBD2
clone size: once
CDR3 DNA: TGTGCCAGCAGTGTTCTGCGGGGGGGCGGCAATGAGCAGTTCTTC
CDR3 protein: CASSVLRGGGNEQFF

V gene: TRBV6-1
J gene: TRBJ1-1
D gene: NA
clone size: once
CDR3 DNA: TGTGCCAGCAGTTTTCAGGAGAACACTGAAGCTTTCTTT
CDR3 protein: CASSFQENTEAFF

V gene: TRBV13
J gene: TRBJ2-3
D gene: TRBD1
clone size: NA
CDR3 DNA: TGTGCCAGCAGCCTCCCTGACAGGGGGATGGATACGCAGTATTTT
CDR3 protein: CASSLPDRGMDTQYF

V gene: TRBV5-6
J gene: TRBJ2-7
D gene: NA
clone size: NA
CDR3 DNA: TGTGCCAGCGGACTGAACCTGGGGGAGGGGGTCGGCGAGCAGTACTTC
CDR3 protein: CASGLNLGEGVGEQYF

V gene: TRBV15
J gene: TRBJ1-4
D gene: NA
clone size: NA
CDR3 DNA: TGTGCCACCAGCAGAGTGGGGGTTTATGAAAAACTGTTTTTT
CDR3 protein: CATSRVGVYEKLFF

V gene: TRBV11-2
J gene: TRBJ2-5
D gene: NA
clone size: few
CDR3 DNA: TGTGCCAGCAGCTTAGTCCCGGGGGAAGAGACCCAGTACTTC
CDR3 protein: CASSLVPGEETQYF

V gene: TRBV5-4
J gene: TRBJ2-3
D gene: TRBD2
clone size: NA
CDR3 DNA: TGTGCCAGCAGCCGGGGAAACAGCGGGGGCACAGATACGCAGTATTTT
CDR3 protein: CASSRGNSGGTDTQYF

V gene: TRBV5-1
J gene: TRBJ2-4
D gene: TRBD2
clone size: NA
CDR3 DNA: TGCGCCAGCAGTCGTGACGCGGGGGGCCTAATGATGAACATTCAGTACTTC
CDR3 protein: CASSRDAGGLMMNIQYF

V gene: TRBV19
J gene: TRBJ2-6
D gene: NA
clone size: NA
CDR3 DNA: TGTGCCACTATGATCTGGGGGTCTGGGGCCAACGTCCTGACTTTC
CDR3 protein: CATMIWGSGANVLTF

V gene: TRBV19
J gene: TRBJ2-1
D gene: NA
clone size: NA
CDR3 DNA: TGTGCCAGTAGTATCGGTGTGGGTAGTAAAAACAATGAGCAGTTCTTC
CDR3 protein: CASSIGVGSKNNEQFF

V gene: TRBV7-9
J gene: TRBJ1-6
D gene: TRBD1
clone size: NA
CDR3 DNA: TGTGCCAGCAGACCTGGACAGGCGAATTCACCCCTCCACTTT
CDR3 protein: CASRPGQANSPLHF

V gene: TRBV5-8
J gene: TRBJ2-1
D gene: NA
clone size: NA
CDR3 DNA: TGTGCCACCGAGGGGGGGAGCTCCTACAATGAGCAGTTCTTC
CDR3 protein: CATEGGSSYNEQFF

V gene: TRBV9
J gene: TRBJ1-6
D gene: TRBD1
clone size: NA
CDR3 DNA: TGTGCCAGCAGCGTACGACAGGGTGGTTCACCCCTCCACTTT
CDR3 protein: CASSVRQGGSPLHF

V gene: TRBV2
J gene: TRBJ2-1
D gene: NA
clone size: NA
CDR3 DNA: TGTGCCAGCAGTGTGGGGGCCTCCTACAATGAGCAGTTCTTC
CDR3 protein: CASSVGASYNEQFF

V gene: TRBV6-1
J gene: TRBJ1-2
D gene: NA
clone size: NA
CDR3 DNA: TGTGCCAGCTCGTACAAAGGGGACGGGAACTATGGCTACACCTTC
CDR3 protein: CASSYKGDGNYGYTF

V gene: TRBV5-1
J gene: TRBJ1-3
D gene: NA
clone size: NA
CDR3 DNA: TGCGCCAGCAGCCCTGGTCGGATGGGCTCTGGAAACACCATATATTTT
CDR3 protein: CASSPGRMGSGNTIYF